Listed here are 25 T cell receptor beta chains from one sample, sequenced in a study of graft-versus-host responses after intestinal transplantation. Generated by immunoSEQ multiplex PCR, the TCRdb table keeps only in-frame clones and is missing some. The sample records 80,000 to 100,000 clones, around 92% being singletons. For these TCRs, the target antigens are not known. Sequencing used unstimulated CD4+ T cells sorted from spleen or lymph node cells, obtained before transplant. The receptors come from a human donor who was the organ donor for an intestinal transplant.

The rearrangement joins TRBV28 to TRBJ2-7; weak D call: TRBD1 (6 bases). The CDR3 runs 14 residues. Trimming stripped 2 bases from V and 2 bases from J, with 10 bases between. Germline CDR1 MDHEN, CDR2 SYDVKM. Here the CDR3 DNA reads TGTGCCAGCAGTTTACAGGGGTACCCCTACGAGCAGTACTTC. The encoded protein is CASSLQGYPYEQYF.

J is TRBJ2-5 and V is TRBV7-3, with 7 bases identical to TRBD1. Germline CDR1 reads SGHTA; CDR2 reads FQGTGA. V gave up 5 bases and J gave up 5 bases; unmatched junction bases: 8. The CDR3 loop spans 14 amino acids. The CDR3 DNA follows: TGTGCCAGCAGCGCGACAGGGTGGGGGGAGACCCAGTACTTC. Residues: CASSATGWGETQYF.

The genes are TRBV19 and TRBJ1-1; 7 bases fit TRBD1. Germline CDR1 is LNHDA and CDR2 is SQIVND (reference sequence). The J segment lost 0 bases and the V segment lost 4 bases, leaving 5 bases of the junction unmatched. The CDR3 sequence is 15 residues long. As DNA, the CDR3 is TGTGCCAGTAGTACGGGACAGACCCTGAACACTGAAGCTTTCTTT. Its translation: CASSTGQTLNTEAFF.

The genes are TRBV9 and TRBJ2-7, with D hard to call. Germline V lookup: CDR1 SGDLS, CDR2 YYNGEE. V dropped 2 bases and J dropped 5 bases, with 17 bases sitting between them. The CDR3 has 15 amino acids. CDR3 DNA: TGTGCCAGCAGCGTTTCAGTGACTCCCCCGAACGAGCAGTACTTC. It encodes CASSVSVTPPNEQYF.

The genes are TRBV15 and TRBJ2-5, with D possibly being TRBD2 (5 bases). Germline loops: CDR1 LNHNV, CDR2 YYDKDF (reference sequence). This CDR3 is 16 amino acids long. V was cut by 1 base and J by 4 bases, with 16 bases left in between. The CDR3 sequence: CATSRASLRGTETQYF. CDR3 sequence (DNA): TGTGCCACCAGCAGAGCTTCTTTACGGGGAACAGAGACCCAGTACTTC. Supplemented by reference TRBV15 and TRBJ2-5, the full variable domain reads DAMVIQNPRYQVTQFGKPVTLSCSQTLNHNVMYWYQQKSSQAPKLLFHYYDKDFNNEADTPDNFQSRRPNTSFCFLDIRSPGLGDTAMYLCATSRASLRGTETQYFGPGTRLLVL.

The rearrangement joins TRBV30 to TRBJ1-6, with 7 positions matching TRBD1. V trimming: 2 bases; J trimming: 10 bases; junction bases outside the gene matches: 5. This CDR3 has 13 amino acids. Germline CDR1 is GTSNPN and CDR2 is SVGIG (reference sequence). The CDR3 bases are TGTGCCTGGAGTACACCCAGGGGGTCACCCCTCCACTTT. It codes for CAWSTPRGSPLHF. The whole variable domain, filled in from reference TRBV30 and TRBJ1-6, reads SQTIHQWPATLVQPVGSPLSLECTVEGTSNPNLYWYRQAAGRGLQLLFYSVGIGQISSEVPQNLSASRPQDRQFILSSKKLLLSDSGFYLCAWSTPRGSPLHFGNGTRLTVT.

CDR3 sequence (DNA): TGTGCCTGTCGAGGGACTAGTTCCCACGAGCAGTACTTC. Translated: CACRGTSSHEQYF. The rearrangement joins TRBV30 to TRBJ2-7; TRBD2 agrees at 8 bases. The CDR3 contains 13 residues. Germline lookup yields CDR1 GTSNPN and CDR2 SVGIG (reference sequence). The junction had 9 bases not matched to a gene; V was cut back by 6 bases and J by 5 bases.

V gene TRBV7-2 combines with J gene TRBJ2-5, with a weak D call TRBD1 (5 bases). The CDR3 has 14 amino acids. CDR1 and CDR2 from the germline V gene are SGHTA and FQGNSA. The V and J ends lost 10 bases and 5 bases respectively, with 20 bases between them. The CDR3 coding sequence is TGTGCCACTTCCGACAGAGATTTGAGGGAGACCCAGTACTTC. Its translation: CATSDRDLRETQYF.

The genes are TRBV19 and TRBJ1-2; D perhaps matches TRBD1 (5 bases). CDR3 length: 15 amino acids. V lost 6 bases, J lost 4 bases, and 18 bases lay in between. Germline V gene lookup returns CDR1 LNHDA and CDR2 SQIVND (reference sequence). CDR3 sequence reads: CASSTQVPNFYGYTF. The CDR3 coding sequence is TGTGCCAGTAGCACACAGGTTCCCAATTTCTATGGCTACACCTTC.

In DNA form, the CDR3 reads TGTGCCAGCAGTGCCCGGGACTTAGACTCCTACGAGCAGTACTTC. Its translation is CASSARDLDSYEQYF. The chain employs TRBV6-1 and TRBJ2-7; maybe TRBD2 (6 bases). Per germline, CDR1 MNHNS and CDR2 SASEGT. V lost 4 bases and J 0 bases, leaving 13 bases between the germline ends. The CDR3 length is 15 residues.

The chain joins TRBV4-2 to TRBJ1-6; TRBD1 might be the D (5 bases). V gave up 3 bases and J gave up 7 bases, with 13 bases separating them. The CDR3 is 15 residues long. In germline, CDR1 is LGHNA, CDR2 YNFKEQ. The CDR3 nucleotides are TGTGCCAGCAGCCAGTCGGGACGGGAGAATTCACCCCTCCACTTT. Its translation is CASSQSGRENSPLHF.

The J gene is TRBJ1-2, the V gene TRBV4-3; D is ambiguous. Germline V CDR1 and CDR2: LGHNA, YSLEER. V was trimmed by 0 bases and J by 4 bases, leaving 15 bases between them. The CDR3 is 16 residues long. Here the CDR3 reads CASSQDLVVPIYGYTF. The DNA of the CDR3 is TGCGCCAGCAGCCAAGATCTAGTTGTCCCTATCTATGGCTACACCTTC.

This chain links TRBV18 with TRBJ2-7, with TRBD1 matching 9 bases. Germline V gene lookup returns CDR1 KGHSH and CDR2 LQKENI. V trimming: 3 bases; J trimming: 7 bases; junction bases outside the gene matches: 4. CDR3 length: 13 residues. The CDR3 DNA is TGTGCCAGCTCACCGGACAGGGGTGGGGAGCAGTACTTC. Encoded protein: CASSPDRGGEQYF. The variable domain in full, with the rest retrieved from reference TRBV18 and TRBJ2-7, is NAGVMQNPRHLVRRRGQEARLRCSPMKGHSHVYWYRQLPEEGLKFMVYLQKENIIDESGMPKERFSAEFPKEGPSILRIQQVVRGDSAAYFCASSPDRGGEQYFGPGTRLTVT.

The J gene is TRBJ1-1, the V gene TRBV7-8; D is possibly TRBD1 (6 bases). The V end was cut by 2 bases, the J end by 4 bases, with 20 bases between. CDR3 length equals 17 residues. Germline-derived CDR1 and CDR2 are SGHVS and FQNEAQ. The chain's CDR3 is CASSLPLPLQGSTEAFF. Here the CDR3 DNA reads TGTGCCAGCAGCTTACCCCTTCCCTTACAGGGAAGCACTGAAGCTTTCTTT.

The chain carries TRBV18 and TRBJ1-1; no clear D. Trimming removed 2 bases at V and 1 base at J, with 5 bases between. Looked up from germline, CDR1 is KGHSH and CDR2 is LQKENI. The CDR3 covers 13 residues. The CDR3 DNA reads as TGTGCCAGCTCACCAAAGCCGAACACTGAAGCTTTCTTT. This sequence encodes CASSPKPNTEAFF.

This chain joins TRBV4-1 and TRBJ1-4; D gene uncertain. V lost 4 bases and J 0 bases, leaving 9 bases between the germline ends. There are 15 residues in the CDR3. The germline gives CDR1 MGHRA, CDR2 YSYEKL. In DNA form, the CDR3 reads TGCGCCAGCAGCCCGAACGTAGCAACTAATGAAAAACTGTTTTTT. Protein: CASSPNVATNEKLFF.

This rearrangement joins TRBV7-8 to TRBJ2-7; 9 bases agree with TRBD2. The trim removed 3 bases at V and 6 bases at J, leaving 9 bases unmatched. The length of the CDR3 is 15 residues. Germline V gives CDR1 SGHVS, CDR2 FQNEAQ. CDR3 coding DNA: TGTGCCAGCAGCTTGGGACTAGCTTCGGCCCGCGAGCAGTACTTC. Translating gives CASSLGLASAREQYF.

In this sample, this clone turned up once. The genes are TRBV28 and TRBJ1-2; D ambiguous. The CDR3 has 14 amino acids. Trimming took off 2 bases at V and 4 bases at J, with 11 bases between the two ends. In germline, CDR1 is MDHEN, CDR2 SYDVKM. The CDR3 DNA is TGTGCCAGCAGTTTAATTCAAAGGAGCTATGGCTACACCTTC. Protein: CASSLIQRSYGYTF.

This chain joins TRBV4-3 and TRBJ2-6; TRBD1 agrees at 11 bases. V shed 5 bases, J shed 0 bases, and the junction held 3 bases outside the gene matches. There are 17 residues in the CDR3. Germline V gene lookup returns CDR1 LGHNA and CDR2 YSLEER. The CDR3: CASSSGTGGSGANVLTF. DNA of the CDR3: TGCGCCAGCAGCAGCGGGACAGGGGGCTCTGGGGCCAACGTCCTGACTTTC.

This rearrangement joins TRBV4-2 to TRBJ1-3; D gene ambiguous. CDR3 length: 15 amino acids. The V end lost 1 base, the J end lost 4 bases, and 11 bases lay between the germline ends. Germline-derived CDR1 and CDR2 are LGHNA and YNFKEQ. Here the CDR3 DNA reads TGTGCCAGCAGCCAAGGGCCCGGGTTCGGAAACACCATATATTTT. Encoded protein: CASSQGPGFGNTIYF.

The gene calls are TRBV4-1 and TRBJ1-2; 7 nucleotides match TRBD1. The CDR3 length is 14 residues. The V segment lost 4 bases and the J segment 4 bases; nucleotides outside the gene matches: 6. Germline CDR1 is MGHRA and CDR2 is YSYEKL. In DNA form, the CDR3 reads TGCGCCAGCAGCCCGAGACAGGGTGGCTATGGCTACACCTTC. It yields the protein CASSPRQGGYGYTF.

This CDR3 is CASSQNKDRYSSYEQYF. The DNA of the CDR3 is TGTGCCAGCAGCCAAAATAAAGACAGATACAGCTCCTACGAGCAGTACTTC. The chain employs TRBV4-2 and TRBJ2-7; maybe TRBD1 (5 bases). Trimming stripped 2 bases from V and 0 bases from J, with 17 bases between. This CDR3 is built from 17 residues. Looked up from germline, CDR1 is LGHNA and CDR2 is YNFKEQ.

The genes are TRBV9 and TRBJ1-1, with unresolved D. There are 16 residues in the CDR3. The V gene's germline CDR1 is SGDLS and CDR2 YYNGEE. V was clipped by 0 bases and J by 1 base, with 13 bases between them. This CDR3 reads CASSVAGDNRNTEAFF. The CDR3, as DNA: TGTGCCAGCAGCGTAGCTGGAGATAATAGGAACACTGAAGCTTTCTTT.

The chain is built from TRBV7-2 and TRBJ1-5; 7 nucleotides match TRBD1. Germline V gene sequence: CDR1 SGHTA, CDR2 FQGNSA. The V segment lost 5 bases and the J segment 0 bases; nucleotides outside the gene matches: 4. CDR3 length equals 15 residues. In DNA form, the CDR3 reads TGTGCCAGCAGCAAACAGGGGAATAGCAATCAGCCCCAGCATTTT. Translation gives CASSKQGNSNQPQHF.

The chain carries TRBV5-1 and TRBJ2-2, with TRBD2 as a possible D gene (5 bases). CDR1 is SGHRS, CDR2 YFSETQ, per germline. The CDR3 covers 15 residues. V gave up 4 bases and J gave up 5 bases, with 15 bases separating them. This chain's CDR3 is CASSLAGDKTGELFF. The CDR3 nucleotides are TGCGCCAGCAGCCTAGCCGGGGATAAAACCGGGGAGCTGTTTTTT.